Reported below is one T cell receptor beta chain. Which antigen it targets is not known. No clone much larger than this one lies a single base away; base qualities are absent. Library preparation used the immunoSEQ multiplex PCR assay. Drawn from immuneACCESS, this table holds only the in-frame rearrangements with V and J called that TCRdb kept. Clones are partly lost; checked studies trace under half to an unresolved V gene and leave the rest unexplained. Recorded for this sample are 180,000 or so clones; roughly 91% of them occurred a single time. Jointly, the top ten make up about 1.4% of the sample. The CDR3 runs 16 residues from the cysteine to the phenylalanine. The entry retains the CDR3 DNA only, 48 bases that are in frame from base 1. The germline V gene supplies CDR1 MRHNA and CDR2 SNTAGT. Trimming leaves V shorter by 3 bases and J shorter by 5 bases, with the junction holding 3 bases beyond the gene matches.

The sample comes from a study of control samples from healthy donors and cancer patients (dated by TCRdb to 2018 to 2020). In this chain, TRBV6-4 is recombined with TRBJ2-2; 13 bases in between match TRBD2. The specimen was blood. The TCR was taken from a woman in her 30s in good health. In nucleotides, the sequence is TGTGCCAGCAGTGAGACTAGCGGGAGGTATACCGGGGAGCTGTTTTTT. Its protein reads: CASSETSGRYTGELFF.